These 7 T cell receptor beta chains were all obtained from the same sample, sequenced in a study of blood T cell repertoires in COVID-19. Sequencing was performed with immunoSEQ multiplex PCR; in TCRdb, only in-frame clones are kept and a portion is missing. The table lists tens of thousands of clones, 82% of them singletons. Sequencing input: peripheral blood. The receptors were gathered from a woman aged 55-75 years with acute or convalescent COVID-19.

The chain recombines TRBV10-3 with TRBJ2-3, with a possible D match to TRBD2 (6 bases). The CDR3 has 13 amino acids. The germline CDR1 and CDR2 sequences are ENHRY and SYGVKD. Trimming stripped 2 bases from V and 9 bases from J, with 12 bases between. CDR3: CAISEVREKTQYF. DNA of the CDR3: TGTGCCATCAGTGAGGTTCGGGAGAAGACGCAGTATTTT.

The rearrangement uses TRBV6-5 and TRBJ2-7; the D gene is possibly TRBD2 (6 bases). CDR1 is MNHEY, CDR2 SVGAGI, per germline. Deletions cut 3 bases from V and 2 bases from J, with 11 bases between. The CDR3 runs 14 residues. Written as DNA, the CDR3 is TGTGCCAGCAGTTATACGGGGGTCCCCTACGAGCAGTACTTC. It encodes CASSYTGVPYEQYF.

This clone appeared once. The rearrangement links TRBV10-3 to TRBJ1-1; TRBD1 agrees at 7 bases. The germline V gene has CDR1 ENHRY and CDR2 SYGVKD. The CDR3 loop spans 17 amino acids. V gave up 8 bases and J gave up 1 base; unmatched junction bases: 16. In DNA form, the CDR3 reads TGTGCCATCGCGCCGTGGGACAGCCTTACCGGGAACACTGAAGCTTTCTTT. This gives the protein CAIAPWDSLTGNTEAFF.

CDR3: CASSPDAQMNTEAFF. The CDR3 nucleotides are TGTGCCAGCTCTCCCGACGCACAGATGAACACTGAAGCTTTCTTT. The rearrangement joins TRBV18 to TRBJ1-1; D unresolved. Deletions cut 6 bases from V and 0 bases from J, with 14 bases between. Germline V gives CDR1 KGHSH, CDR2 LQKENI. The CDR3 is 15 residues long.

The chain uses TRBV3-1 (or the pseudogene TRBV3-2) and TRBJ2-2; TRBD2 aligns across 12 bases. The germline V gene encodes CDR1 LGHDT and CDR2 YNNKEL (reference sequence). J gave up 3 bases and V 2 bases, and 4 bases lay outside the gene matches. The CDR3 contains 17 residues. CDR3 in amino acids: CASSQTLAGGYTGELFF. The CDR3 DNA reads TGTGCCAGCAGCCAAACACTAGCGGGAGGATACACCGGGGAGCTGTTTTTT.

Regarding this clone: This sample includes further DNA sequences coding for the same CDR3. CDR3 nucleotide sequence: TGTGCCAGCAGTGAATCGGGGAGCTATGGCTACACCTTC. It specifies CASSESGSYGYTF. This chain uses TRBV6-1 with TRBJ1-2; the D is unclear. The V end lost 2 bases, the J end lost 4 bases, and 8 bases lay between the germline ends. This CDR3 is built from 13 residues. The V gene's germline CDR1 is MNHNS and CDR2 SASEGT.

This chain uses TRBV21-1 with TRBJ2-1; the table's TRBD2 call for D was not verified on the DNA. TRBV21-1 is labeled a pseudogene. The CDR3 has 16 amino acids. CDR3 protein: CASSRPSGSFLDEQFF. DNA for the CDR3: TGTGCCAGCAGCAGACCTAGCGGGAGTTTTCTCGATGAGCAGTTCTTC.